These T cell receptor beta chains were read from a single sample in a study of blood T cell repertoires in COVID-19. Profiled with immunoSEQ multiplex PCR; TCRdb holds only in-frame clones, not every one. Among about 160,000 clones, around 87% were seen once, and the ten largest hold around a tenth. The material sequenced was peripheral blood. The receptors were sampled from a woman in her seventies with COVID-19, enrolled during active disease. CDR3s include the opening cysteine and the closing phenylalanine or tryptophan. A D gene is named only where the DNA matches it firmly. Clone size appears in some rows only: once, few, many, or a class for an expanded clone.

V: TRBV2
D: -
J: TRBJ1-6
size: -
CDR3: CASRAGLSHSPLHF
DNA: TGTGCCAGCCGCGCGGGACTTTCCCATTCACCCCTCCACTTT

V: TRBV10-3
D: TRBD1
J: TRBJ1-1
size: -
CDR3: CATAAGTGEAFF
DNA: TGTGCCACCGCCGCCGGGACAGGTGAAGCTTTCTTT

V: TRBV2
D: TRBD1
J: TRBJ2-3
size: -
CDR3: CASSAATGGVDTQYF
DNA: TGTGCCAGCAGTGCGGCGACAGGGGGCGTTGATACGCAGTATTTT

V: TRBV5-1
D: -
J: TRBJ1-5
size: -
CDR3: CASSLGQDDQPQHF
DNA: TGCGCCAGCAGCTTGGGACAGGATGATCAGCCCCAGCATTTT

V: TRBV7-6
D: TRBD1
J: TRBJ2-7
size: -
CDR3: CASSPQIPGQGLWEQYF
DNA: TGTGCCAGCAGCCCCCAAATACCGGGACAGGGACTCTGGGAGCAGTACTTC

V: TRBV5-1
D: TRBD1
J: TRBJ1-2
size: -
CDR3: CASSPSGGYNYGYTF
DNA: TGCGCCAGCAGCCCATCAGGGGGTTACAACTATGGCTACACCTTC

V: TRBV5-1
D: -
J: TRBJ2-7
size: -
CDR3: CASSLNSGSSYEQYF
DNA: TGCGCCAGCAGCTTAAATAGCGGCAGCTCCTACGAGCAGTACTTC

V: TRBV4-2
D: -
J: TRBJ1-3
size: -
CDR3: CASSQADSGNTIYF
DNA: TGTGCCAGCAGCCAAGCAGACTCTGGAAACACCATATATTTT

V: TRBV4-2
D: TRBD2
J: TRBJ2-7
size: -
CDR3: CASSDRPRGAGRYEQYF
DNA: TGTGCCAGCAGCGACCGACCGCGGGGGGCGGGACGGTACGAGCAGTACTTC

V: TRBV2
D: -
J: TRBJ1-2
size: -
CDR3: CASSVLDRLSYGYTF
DNA: TGTGCCAGCAGTGTGTTGGACAGACTTTCCTATGGCTACACCTTC

V: TRBV6-5
D: -
J: TRBJ1-3
size: few
CDR3: CASSYSEDMIGNTIYF
DNA: TGTGCCAGCAGTTACTCCGAGGACATGATCGGAAACACCATATATTTT

V: TRBV7-9
D: TRBD2
J: TRBJ2-7
size: -
CDR3: CASSLLAGSYEQYF
DNA: TGTGCCAGCAGCTTGCTAGCGGGGAGCTACGAGCAGTACTTC

V: TRBV7-3
D: -
J: TRBJ2-1
size: -
CDR3: CASSLSGNEQFF
DNA: TGTGCCAGCAGCTTATCGGGGAATGAGCAGTTCTTC

V: TRBV27
D: -
J: TRBJ2-7
size: once
CDR3: CASSFGTGEQYF
DNA: TGTGCCAGCAGTTTTGGGACTGGGGAGCAGTACTTC

V: TRBV15
D: -
J: TRBJ2-5
size: -
CDR3: CATSRTSKETQYF
DNA: TGTGCCACCAGCAGAACTAGCAAAGAGACCCAGTACTTC

V: TRBV19
D: -
J: TRBJ2-3
size: -
CDR3: CASGRGPSLTDTQYF
DNA: TGTGCCAGTGGGCGGGGCCCCTCTCTCACAGATACGCAGTATTTT

V: TRBV1
D: -
J: TRBJ2-2
size: -
CDR3: CGKGGELFF
DNA: TGCGGCAAGGGGGGGGAGCTGTTTTTT

V: TRBV27
D: TRBD1
J: TRBJ1-4
size: -
CDR3: CASSLFGQGEKLFF
DNA: TGTGCCAGCAGTTTATTCGGACAGGGCGAAAAACTGTTTTTT

V: TRBV28
D: TRBD1
J: TRBJ2-5
size: -
CDR3: CASSRPGQGVRVTETQYF
DNA: TGTGCCAGCAGTCGACCCGGGCAGGGGGTCAGGGTAACCGAGACCCAGTACTTC

V: TRBV2
D: TRBD2
J: TRBJ2-7
size: -
CDR3: CASSSLAVEQYF
DNA: TGTGCCAGCAGTTCCCTAGCGGTCGAGCAGTACTTC

V: TRBV5-1
D: -
J: TRBJ2-2
size: -
CDR3: CASSFVDTGFRELFF
DNA: TGCGCCAGCAGCTTTGTGGACACGGGTTTCCGGGAGCTGTTTTTT

V: TRBV28
D: TRBD1
J: TRBJ2-2
size: -
CDR3: CASRSGQVNTGELFF
DNA: TGTGCCAGCAGAAGTGGACAGGTGAACACCGGGGAGCTGTTTTTT

V: TRBV19
D: TRBD1
J: TRBJ1-1
size: once
CDR3: CASRGQGVGTEAFF
DNA: TGTGCCAGCCGGGGACAGGGGGTCGGTACTGAAGCTTTCTTT

V: TRBV4-2
D: -
J: TRBJ2-1
size: -
CDR3: CASSQGANEQFF
DNA: TGTGCCAGCAGCCAGGGGGCCAATGAGCAGTTCTTC

V: TRBV28
D: -
J: TRBJ2-5
size: -
CDR3: CASTGSRSSWTSQETQYF
DNA: TGTGCCAGCACCGGTTCCCGGTCGTCGTGGACTTCCCAAGAGACCCAGTACTTC

V: TRBV7-8
D: TRBD1
J: TRBJ1-5
size: -
CDR3: CASNLGQGIQPQHF
DNA: TGTGCCAGCAACCTCGGACAGGGGATCCAGCCCCAGCATTTT

V: TRBV3-1/TRBV3-2
D: TRBD1
J: TRBJ1-1
size: few
CDR3: CASSQGTGGNTEAFF
DNA: TGTGCCAGCAGCCAAGGGACAGGGGGAAACACTGAAGCTTTCTTT

V: TRBV5-5
D: TRBD1
J: TRBJ1-5
size: -
CDR3: CASSRSSDRDQPQHF
DNA: TGTGCCAGCAGCCGCTCCTCGGACAGGGATCAGCCCCAGCATTTT

V: TRBV25-1
D: -
J: TRBJ2-2
size: once
CDR3: CASPRGPGVERSGELFF
DNA: TGTGCCAGCCCAAGGGGTCCGGGGGTTGAAAGGTCCGGGGAGCTGTTTTTT

V: TRBV3-1/TRBV3-2
D: TRBD2
J: TRBJ2-1
size: -
CDR3: CASSQQAGALDEQFF
DNA: TGTGCCAGCAGCCAACAAGCGGGGGCCCTTGATGAGCAGTTCTTC

V: TRBV5-1
D: -
J: TRBJ1-6
size: -
CDR3: CASSLLLGGIDSPLHF
DNA: TGCGCCAGCAGCTTACTCCTAGGGGGAATAGATTCACCCCTCCACTTT

V: TRBV7-9
D: TRBD1
J: TRBJ1-1
size: -
CDR3: CASSGRDRGDWGTEAFF
DNA: TGTGCCAGCAGCGGCCGGGACAGGGGAGATTGGGGCACTGAAGCTTTCTTT

V: TRBV19
D: -
J: TRBJ1-6
size: -
CDR3: CASSPRTVVYNSPLHF
DNA: TGTGCCAGTAGTCCCAGGACAGTCGTGTATAATTCACCCCTCCACTTT

V: TRBV3-1/TRBV3-2
D: -
J: TRBJ2-5
size: -
CDR3: CASRPAYQETQYF
DNA: TGTGCCTCTCGCCCTGCGTACCAAGAGACCCAGTACTTC

V: TRBV19
D: -
J: TRBJ1-1
size: -
CDR3: CASIIGGGTEAFF
DNA: TGTGCCAGTATCATAGGGGGTGGGACTGAAGCTTTCTTT

V: TRBV7-3
D: -
J: TRBJ1-1
size: -
CDR3: CASSPGSGNTEAFF
DNA: TGTGCCAGCAGCCCGGGGAGTGGAAACACTGAAGCTTTCTTT

V: TRBV7-3
D: -
J: TRBJ2-1
size: -
CDR3: CASSLSSRNNEQFF
DNA: TGTGCCAGCAGCTTATCTAGCCGTAACAATGAGCAGTTCTTC

V: TRBV7-6
D: TRBD2
J: TRBJ2-3
size: -
CDR3: CAASPSGPGDTQYF
DNA: TGTGCCGCATCCCCTAGCGGGCCAGGGGATACGCAGTATTTT

V: TRBV19
D: TRBD2
J: TRBJ2-2
size: -
CDR3: CATQPGGLAVNTGELFF
DNA: TGTGCCACTCAACCCGGGGGACTAGCGGTGAACACCGGGGAGCTGTTTTTT

V: TRBV5-1
D: TRBD1
J: TRBJ1-1
size: -
CDR3: CASGKGQGSTEAFF
DNA: TGCGCCAGCGGGAAGGGACAGGGAAGCACTGAAGCTTTCTTT

V: TRBV6-6
D: -
J: TRBJ2-6
size: -
CDR3: CATLEGDSGANVLTF
DNA: TGTGCCACCCTAGAGGGGGACTCTGGGGCCAACGTCCTGACTTTC

V: TRBV30
D: -
J: TRBJ1-5
size: -
CDR3: CAWSVKGGQGVNQPQHF
DNA: TGTGCCTGGAGTGTCAAGGGTGGGCAGGGCGTCAATCAGCCCCAGCATTTT

V: TRBV11-3
D: -
J: TRBJ2-5
size: -
CDR3: CASSPGGQETQYF
DNA: TGTGCCAGCAGCCCCGGGGGCCAAGAGACCCAGTACTTC

V: TRBV2
D: -
J: TRBJ2-4
size: -
CDR3: CASNSLPEAKNIQYF
DNA: TGTGCCAGCAACTCCCTCCCCGAAGCCAAAAACATTCAGTACTTC

V: TRBV5-4
D: TRBD1
J: TRBJ1-1
size: once
CDR3: CASSWDRGGTEAFF
DNA: TGTGCCAGCAGCTGGGACAGGGGCGGGACTGAAGCTTTCTTT

V: TRBV30
D: TRBD2
J: TRBJ2-3
size: -
CDR3: CAWSVRSGPTDTQYF
DNA: TGTGCCTGGAGTGTACGTAGCGGGCCCACAGATACGCAGTATTTT